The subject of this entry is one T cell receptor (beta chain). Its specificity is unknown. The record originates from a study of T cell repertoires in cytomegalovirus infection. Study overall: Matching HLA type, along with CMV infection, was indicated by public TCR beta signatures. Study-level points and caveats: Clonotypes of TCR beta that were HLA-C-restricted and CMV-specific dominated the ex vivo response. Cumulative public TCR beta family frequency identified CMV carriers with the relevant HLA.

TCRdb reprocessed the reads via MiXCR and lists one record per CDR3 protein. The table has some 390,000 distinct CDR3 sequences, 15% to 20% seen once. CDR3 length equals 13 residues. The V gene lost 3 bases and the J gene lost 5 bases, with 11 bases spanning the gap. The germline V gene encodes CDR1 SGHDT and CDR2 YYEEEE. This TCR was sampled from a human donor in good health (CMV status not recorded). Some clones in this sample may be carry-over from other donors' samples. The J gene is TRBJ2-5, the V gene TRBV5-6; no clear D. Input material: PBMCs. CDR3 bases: TGTGCCAGCAGCTCCCTCGGCTTGGAGACCCAGTACTTC. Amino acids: CASSSLGLETQYF.